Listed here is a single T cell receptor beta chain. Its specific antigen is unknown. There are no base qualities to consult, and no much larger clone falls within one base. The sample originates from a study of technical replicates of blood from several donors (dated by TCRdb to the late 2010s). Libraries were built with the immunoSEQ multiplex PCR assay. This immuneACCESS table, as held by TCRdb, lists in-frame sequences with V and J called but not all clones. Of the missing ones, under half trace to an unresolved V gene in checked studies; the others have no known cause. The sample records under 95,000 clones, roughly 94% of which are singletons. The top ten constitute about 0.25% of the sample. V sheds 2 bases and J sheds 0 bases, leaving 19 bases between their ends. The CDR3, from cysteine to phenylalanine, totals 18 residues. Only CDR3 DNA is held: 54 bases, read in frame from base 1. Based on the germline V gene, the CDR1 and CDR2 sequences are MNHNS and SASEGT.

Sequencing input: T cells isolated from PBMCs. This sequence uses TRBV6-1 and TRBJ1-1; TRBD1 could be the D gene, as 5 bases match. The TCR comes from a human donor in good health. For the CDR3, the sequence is CASSEWVGGGGMNTEAFF. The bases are TGTGCCAGCAGTGAATGGGTCGGCGGGGGGGGGATGAACACTGAAGCTTTCTTT.